The rows below give T cell receptor beta chains drawn from one sample of a study of graft-versus-host responses after intestinal transplantation. Antigens of these TCRs are unknown. Measured with immunoSEQ multiplex PCR; TCRdb has only the in-frame clones, and not every one. The table shows roughly 100,000 clones, with 93% occurring only once. Sequencing used unstimulated CD8+ T cells sorted from spleen or lymph node cells, obtained before intestinal transplant. Receptors were obtained from a human donor who received an intestinal transplant. The CDR3 runs from the conserved cysteine through the conserved F or W. A D gene is named only where the DNA matches it firmly. The listing skips clone size in some rows; elsewhere it reads once, few, many or a size class.

D: .; V: TRBV27; J: TRBJ2-3; size: once; DNA: TGTGCCAGCAGTCCCTCCGATCGGGTAGTTGGAACAGATACGCAGTATTTT; CDR3: CASSPSDRVVGTDTQYF
D: .; V: TRBV2; J: TRBJ2-5; size: once; DNA: TGTGCCAGCAGTGGTGGAATGGAGACCCAGTACTTC; CDR3: CASSGGMETQYF
D: .; V: TRBV13; J: TRBJ2-6; size: .; DNA: TGTGCCAGCAGCTTATTGGCTGGGGCCAACGTCCTGACTTTC; CDR3: CASSLLAGANVLTF
D: TRBD1; V: TRBV19; J: TRBJ2-3; size: .; DNA: TGTGCCAGTAGTCCCGAGGGACAGGGGATCGCAGATACGCAGTATTTT; CDR3: CASSPEGQGIADTQYF
D: .; V: TRBV18; J: TRBJ2-7; size: .; DNA: TGTGCCAGCTCACCATTAGGGGCAGGGTTTGAGCAGTACTTC; CDR3: CASSPLGAGFEQYF
D: .; V: TRBV5-1; J: TRBJ2-7; size: .; DNA: TGCGCCAGCAGCGCCTCTACAGGGTCCGAGCAATACTTC; CDR3: CASSASTGSEQYF
D: TRBD2; V: TRBV13; J: TRBJ2-1; size: .; DNA: TGTGCCAGCAGCGGGTTTCCGGGGACTATATACAATGAGCAGTTCTTC; CDR3: CASSGFPGTIYNEQFF
D: TRBD2; V: TRBV29-1; J: TRBJ2-1; size: once; DNA: TGCAGCGTTCAAGGAGCGGGGGTTTACAATGAGCAGTTCTTC; CDR3: CSVQGAGVYNEQFF
D: .; V: TRBV9; J: TRBJ1-6; size: .; DNA: TGTGCCAGCAGCTCCGAAGGCGAGAATTCACCCCTCCACTTT; CDR3: CASSSEGENSPLHF
D: TRBD2; V: TRBV7-8; J: TRBJ2-7; size: once; DNA: TGTGCCAGCAGCTCCTCCGGGACTAGTTCGTACGAGCAGTACTTC; CDR3: CASSSSGTSSYEQYF
D: .; V: TRBV2; J: TRBJ1-4; size: .; DNA: TGTGCCAGCAGTGAGTTTGGGGCCTTAGCTGCAACTAATGAAAAACTGTTTTTT; CDR3: CASSEFGALAATNEKLFF
D: .; V: TRBV2; J: TRBJ1-2; size: .; DNA: TGTGCCAGCAGCGCTGGGGGGGCCGGCTATGGCTACACCTTC; CDR3: CASSAGGAGYGYTF
D: .; V: TRBV13; J: TRBJ1-3; size: .; DNA: TGTGCCAGCAGCCCGGAACAGGGCTCTGGAAACACCATATATTTT; CDR3: CASSPEQGSGNTIYF
D: .; V: TRBV7-2; J: TRBJ1-5; size: .; DNA: TGTGCCAGCAGCTTAGCCGGGACACTTTACCTTAGCAATCAGCCCCAGCATTTT; CDR3: CASSLAGTLYLSNQPQHF
D: .; V: TRBV5-4; J: TRBJ1-1; size: .; DNA: TGTGCCAGCAGTCCCGCTGGGAGGACGGTCGATGAAGCTTTCTTT; CDR3: CASSPAGRTVDEAFF
D: TRBD1; V: TRBV18; J: TRBJ2-2; size: .; DNA: TGTGCCAGCTCACCGGGACAGGGGGCGACCGGGGAGCTGTTTTTT; CDR3: CASSPGQGATGELFF
D: .; V: TRBV12-5; J: TRBJ1-5; size: .; DNA: TGTGCTAGTGGTTTGGGGGAAGATCAGCCCCAGCATTTT; CDR3: CASGLGEDQPQHF
D: TRBD2; V: TRBV7-9; J: TRBJ2-7; size: once; DNA: TGTGCCAGCAGCTTAGCGGGGGGGACGTCCGAGCAGTACTTC; CDR3: CASSLAGGTSEQYF
D: TRBD1; V: TRBV5-1; J: TRBJ1-2; size: .; DNA: TGCGCCAGCAGCTTGGCCCAGGGGGCAGGCACCTTC; CDR3: CASSLAQGAGTF
D: TRBD1; V: TRBV14; J: TRBJ2-7; size: few; DNA: TGTGCCAGCAGACCCCGGGACAGGGCCGAGCAGTACTTC; CDR3: CASRPRDRAEQYF
D: .; V: TRBV6-6; J: TRBJ1-5; size: .; DNA: TGTGCCAGCAGTTACCAGGGGATGGTAGGCGGGCCCCAGCATTTT; CDR3: CASSYQGMVGGPQHF
D: .; V: TRBV29-1; J: TRBJ1-1; size: .; DNA: TGCAGCGTTGTAGGGACCATGAACACTGAAGCTTTCTTT; CDR3: CSVVGTMNTEAFF
D: TRBD1; V: TRBV27; J: TRBJ1-2; size: .; DNA: TGTGCCAGCAGTGCAACAGGGGGCTGGGACTATAGCTACACCTTC; CDR3: CASSATGGWDYSYTF
D: TRBD1; V: TRBV7-9; J: TRBJ2-7; size: .; DNA: TGTGCCAGCAGCCCGGACAGGAGCTCCTACGAGCAGTACTTC; CDR3: CASSPDRSSYEQYF
D: TRBD2; V: TRBV5-1; J: TRBJ2-3; size: .; DNA: TGCGCCAGCAGCTTACTAGGCGGGGGGCCTGGAGGCCCAGATACGCAGTATTTT; CDR3: CASSLLGGGPGGPDTQYF
D: TRBD2; V: TRBV7-6; J: TRBJ2-1; size: once; DNA: TGTGCCAGCAGCTTAGAATTAGCGGGGGGGCCCAATGAGCAGTTCTTC; CDR3: CASSLELAGGPNEQFF
D: TRBD1; V: TRBV7-9; J: TRBJ1-2; size: .; DNA: TGTGCCAGCAGCTTCGGACAGGGAAGCGATGGCTACACCTTC; CDR3: CASSFGQGSDGYTF
D: TRBD1; V: TRBV6-5; J: TRBJ2-7; size: once; DNA: TGTGCCAGCAGTCCCGGACAGGGCGAGCAGTACTTC; CDR3: CASSPGQGEQYF
D: TRBD1; V: TRBV5-1; J: TRBJ1-1; size: .; DNA: TGCGCCAGCAGCTCTTGGGGCCCGGGACAGGACCTCGACACTGAAGCTTTCTTT; CDR3: CASSSWGPGQDLDTEAFF
D: .; V: TRBV25-1; J: TRBJ1-1; size: .; DNA: TGTGCCAGCAGTGATGGACGGGCTGAAGCTTTCTTT; CDR3: CASSDGRAEAFF
D: TRBD1; V: TRBV6-1; J: TRBJ2-5; size: .; DNA: TGTGCCAGTACTACCGACAGGGGCTCGATCGAGACCCAGTACTTC; CDR3: CASTTDRGSIETQYF
D: .; V: TRBV30; J: TRBJ2-7; size: .; DNA: TGTGCCTGGGGGTCCGGGGCCTATTACGAGCAGTACTTC; CDR3: CAWGSGAYYEQYF
D: TRBD2; V: TRBV6-1; J: TRBJ2-7; size: .; DNA: TGTGCCAGCAGCCGACTAGCGGGGGGGCGGGACGAGCAGTACTTC; CDR3: CASSRLAGGRDEQYF
D: .; V: TRBV23-1; J: TRBJ1-4; size: .; DNA: TGCGCCAGCAGTCGCCGTCCAGGGGAGGGAAAACTGTTTTTT; CDR3: CASSRRPGEGKLFF
D: TRBD2; V: TRBV11-2; J: TRBJ2-7; size: .; DNA: TGTGCCAGCAGCTTAGCCTGGGGATTGACTAGCGGGGGCCCCTACGAGCAGTACTTC; CDR3: CASSLAWGLTSGGPYEQYF
D: TRBD2; V: TRBV28; J: TRBJ2-7; size: .; DNA: TGTGCCAGCAGTCCCCCCGGACTAGCGTTCAGCTCCTACGAGCAGTACTTC; CDR3: CASSPPGLAFSSYEQYF
D: TRBD1; V: TRBV13; J: TRBJ2-7; size: .; DNA: TGTGCCAGCAGCTTAGGCGAGACAGGGTCCTACGAGCAGTACTTC; CDR3: CASSLGETGSYEQYF
D: TRBD2; V: TRBV6-1; J: TRBJ2-3; size: .; DNA: TGTGCCAGCAGTGGCCATATAGCGGGGGGCGGGGATACGCAGTATTTT; CDR3: CASSGHIAGGGDTQYF
D: .; V: TRBV19; J: TRBJ2-3; size: .; DNA: TGTGCCAGTAGTAGCGGGACCATAACTACAGATACGCAGTATTTT; CDR3: CASSSGTITTDTQYF
D: .; V: TRBV9; J: TRBJ2-3; size: .; DNA: TGTGCCAGCAGCGAGGGGCGGGGCGGCACAGATACGCAGTATTTT; CDR3: CASSEGRGGTDTQYF
D: .; V: TRBV7-6; J: TRBJ2-7; size: .; DNA: TGTGCCAGCAGCTCTGACGTAGAAGGCTACGAGCAGTACTTC; CDR3: CASSSDVEGYEQYF
D: TRBD1; V: TRBV4-1; J: TRBJ2-1; size: .; DNA: TGCGCCAGCAGCCAAGATCCAGGACAGGGGTTAAATGAGCAGTTCTTC; CDR3: CASSQDPGQGLNEQFF